The rows below give T cell receptor beta chains drawn from one sample of a study of T cell repertoires in cytomegalovirus infection. TCRdb re-analysed the reads in MiXCR, keeping a single row per CDR3 protein. The sample lists fewer than 700,000 distinct CDR3 sequences, 20% to 25% occurring once. The sample comprised CD8+ T cells from PBMCs. The origin of the receptors is a human donor in good health (CMV status not recorded). Some clones in this sample may be carry-over from other donors' samples. Both conserved end residues are part of each CDR3. The D gene is left open where the match is weak. Clone size is not always given. Where it is, it says once, few, many or a class for expanded clones.

TRBJ1-1 | NA | 15 | TRBV4-1 | NA | TGCGCCAGCAGCCAAGCCCTACAGGGCGGCACTGAAGCTTTCTTT | CASSQALQGGTEAFF
TRBJ1-2 | many | 14 | TRBV7-9 | NA | TGTGCCAGCAGCCCCTCCCTTCCGAACTATGGCTACACCTTC | CASSPSLPNYGYTF
TRBJ2-1 | NA | 16 | TRBV19 | TRBD1 | TGTGCCAGTAGTATAGTTAACAGGGGGGTATACAATGAGCAGTTCTTC | CASSIVNRGVYNEQFF
TRBJ2-3 | NA | 14 | TRBV6-5 | NA | TGTGCCAGCAGTTACTCGATGGACACAGATACGCAGTATTTT | CASSYSMDTDTQYF
TRBJ1-1 | NA | 16 | TRBV7-9 | NA | TGTGCCAGCAGTTCGAGCGAGACGCTGGTCAACACTGAAGCTTTCTTT | CASSSSETLVNTEAFF
TRBJ1-1 | few | 13 | TRBV9 | NA | TGTGCCAGCAGCGAAGGGTATAACACTGAAGCTTTCTTT | CASSEGYNTEAFF
TRBJ1-1 | many | 16 | TRBV11-2 | NA | TGTGCCAGCAGCTCTTCGACAGAGGAGGGGACCACTGAAGCTTTCTTT | CASSSSTEEGTTEAFF
TRBJ1-1 | few | 16 | TRBV28 | NA | TGTGCCAGCAGTTTGGGTAAAGCAGGCTGGTCCACTGAAGCTTTCTTT | CASSLGKAGWSTEAFF
TRBJ2-3 | NA | 17 | TRBV28 | NA | TGTGCCAGCAGTTTAGAGGAGTCGCTTGAGACCACAGATACGCAGTATTTT | CASSLEESLETTDTQYF
TRBJ2-2 | NA | 15 | TRBV29-1 | NA | TGCAGCGTATACGGATCCCGGGACTCCACCGGGGAGCTGTTTTTT | CSVYGSRDSTGELFF
TRBJ1-5 | NA | 16 | TRBV20-1 | NA | TGCAGTGCTAGAGACGACGGGGCTTGGGTCCTTCAGCCCCAGCATTTT | CSARDDGAWVLQPQHF
TRBJ1-2 | few | 15 | TRBV7-9 | TRBD1 | TGTGCCAGCAGGGCACCGACAGGGGGAAACTATGGCTACACCTTC | CASRAPTGGNYGYTF
TRBJ2-1 | few | 15 | TRBV28 | TRBD2 | TGTGCCAGCAGTTTACTAGCGGAGGCCTACAATGAGCAGTTCTTC | CASSLLAEAYNEQFF
TRBJ2-3 | few | 15 | TRBV10-3 | NA | TGTGCCACCCTCGGGGGCGAAGGGGGCACAGATACGCAGTATTTT | CATLGGEGGTDTQYF
TRBJ2-1 | many | 14 | TRBV7-9 | TRBD1 | TGTGCCAGCAGATGGACAGGCTCCTACAATGAGCAGTTCTTC | CASRWTGSYNEQFF
TRBJ2-1 | many | 16 | TRBV7-3 | TRBD2 | TGTGCCAGCAGCCTTGGGGGGGGACTATCCTACAATGAGCAGTTCTTC | CASSLGGGLSYNEQFF
TRBJ2-2 | many | 16 | TRBV7-2 | TRBD2 | TGTGCCAGCAGCTTACGGGGGGGCGAAGGCACCGGGGAGCTGTTTTTT | CASSLRGGEGTGELFF
TRBJ1-6 | NA | 13 | TRBV5-5 | NA | TGTGCCAGCAGCACAGGGCAGGGATCACCCCTCCACTTT | CASSTGQGSPLHF
TRBJ2-3 | NA | 16 | TRBV13 | TRBD2 | TGTGCCAGCAGCTCCGAAGGAGCGGGGAGCACAGATACGCAGTATTTT | CASSSEGAGSTDTQYF
TRBJ1-2 | few | 17 | TRBV7-8 | NA | TGTGTCAGCAGCTACAACATCCTGGAGGAGGCTAACTATGGCTACACCTTC | CVSSYNILEEANYGYTF
TRBJ2-1 | NA | 17 | TRBV29-1 | TRBD2 | TGCAGCGTGCCCGGGACTAGCGGGGGGTTCCCCCTCAATGAGCAGTTCTTC | CSVPGTSGGFPLNEQFF
TRBJ2-4 | many | 12 | TRBV29-1 | NA | TGCAGCGTTGACTCGGGGAAAAACATTCAGTACTTC | CSVDSGKNIQYF
TRBJ1-2 | many | 15 | TRBV7-8 | NA | TGTGCCAGCACGGCAGGGGCGAACAATAACTATGGCTACACCTTC | CASTAGANNNYGYTF
TRBJ2-7 | once | 16 | TRBV13 | TRBD2 | TGTGCCAGCAGCTCTCCATTAGCGGGGGGAGCCTACGAGCAGTACTTC | CASSSPLAGGAYEQYF
TRBJ2-3 | NA | 15 | TRBV18 | NA | TGTGCCAGCTCAAGTCCAGAAAGAATCGCAGATACGCAGTATTTT | CASSSPERIADTQYF
TRBJ2-1 | few | 16 | TRBV12-3/TRBV12-4 | TRBD2 | TGTGCCAGCAGACGACTAGCGGGGCGCTCCTACAATGAGCAGTTCTTC | CASRRLAGRSYNEQFF
TRBJ2-1 | few | 16 | TRBV20-1 | TRBD2 | TGCAGTGCTAGGGGTCGGGCAGCGGGGTTTTACAATGAGCAGTTCTTC | CSARGRAAGFYNEQFF
TRBJ2-1 | NA | 15 | TRBV7-6 | NA | TGTGCCAGCAGCGGAGGGACAGAACCTTACAATGAGCAGTTCTTC | CASSGGTEPYNEQFF
TRBJ1-6 | NA | 16 | TRBV6-5 | TRBD1 | TGTGCCAGCAGTCCGGCAGCCGGGACAGTAAATTCACCCCTCCACTTT | CASSPAAGTVNSPLHF
TRBJ2-3 | NA | 16 | TRBV6-8 | TRBD2 | TGTGCCAGCAGCCCAATAGCGGGGGGGATCACAGATACGCAGTATTTT | CASSPIAGGITDTQYF
TRBJ1-6 | few | 12 | TRBV27 | NA | TGTGCCAGCACCGAAGGGAATTCACCCCTCCACTTT | CASTEGNSPLHF
TRBJ2-2 | few | 16 | TRBV6-8 | TRBD1 | TGTACCAGCAGTTACTGGGGGACAGGGGGGACCGGGGAGCTGTTTTTT | CTSSYWGTGGTGELFF
TRBJ2-1 | NA | 17 | TRBV20-1 | NA | TGCAGTGCTAGAAGCCGGCTAGGGGCGGGGGCCCCTAATGAGCAGTTCTTC | CSARSRLGAGAPNEQFF
TRBJ1-5 | few | 11 | TRBV28 | NA | TGTGCCAGCAGTCCGGGGGGGCCCCAGCATTTT | CASSPGGPQHF
TRBJ2-3 | NA | 13 | TRBV6-1 | NA | TGCGCCAGCAGTGAAGTCCCGGCAGATACGCAGTATTTT | CASSEVPADTQYF
TRBJ1-4 | many | 15 | TRBV7-8 | TRBD1 | TGTGCCAGCAGCCCGCCGGGACAGGGAAATGAAAAACTGTTTTTT | CASSPPGQGNEKLFF
TRBJ2-5 | NA | 16 | TRBV29-1 | TRBD2 | TGCAGCGTTGAAGATGGTCTAGCGGGGCCCAAAGAGACCCAGTACTTC | CSVEDGLAGPKETQYF
TRBJ2-2 | NA | 15 | TRBV2 | TRBD1 | TGTGCCAGCGAGGGACAGGGCCTGAACACCGGGGAGCTGTTTTTT | CASEGQGLNTGELFF
TRBJ2-1 | few | 15 | TRBV7-9 | TRBD2 | TGTGCCAGCAGCTCGAGACTAGCGGGGACCCATGAGCAGTTCTTC | CASSSRLAGTHEQFF
TRBJ1-6 | NA | 13 | TRBV12-3/TRBV12-4 | NA | TGTGCCAGCAGTCACAACCATAATTCACCCCTCCACTTT | CASSHNHNSPLHF
TRBJ2-1 | many | 15 | TRBV6-6 | TRBD2 | TGTGCCAGCAGTCCAACTAGCGGGGGGGCATATGAGCAGTTCTTC | CASSPTSGGAYEQFF
TRBJ2-2 | NA | 13 | TRBV29-1 | NA | TGCAGCGTGCCGAGGGGAAACACCGGGGAGCTGTTTTTT | CSVPRGNTGELFF
TRBJ2-1 | NA | 14 | TRBV27 | NA | TGTGCCAGCTCCAAGCGGATGTCGTACAATGAGCAGTTCTTC | CASSKRMSYNEQFF
TRBJ2-2 | NA | 15 | TRBV2 | NA | TGTGCCAGCAGTGGAAGAACCGCGAACACCGGGGAGCTGTTTTTT | CASSGRTANTGELFF
TRBJ1-1 | NA | 15 | TRBV4-1 | NA | TGCGCCAGCAGCCAAGAGGAAGGGGGAAACACTGAAGCTTTCTTT | CASSQEEGGNTEAFF